This paragraph covers one T cell receptor (beta chain) sequence. The antigen is undetermined. The sample comes from a study of cytomegalovirus exposure and HLA in healthy donors. Study-level findings and limits: The CMV antigen specificity of a few CMV-associated chains was confirmed through in vitro analysis. Most TCR sequences were rare, but some public TCRs occurred in many donors.

Sequencing was performed with immunoSEQ multiplex PCR; in TCRdb, only in-frame clones are kept and a portion is missing. The data show 130,000 or so clones, with under 90% seen just once and 3% to 4% held by the top ten. The CDR3 covers 16 residues. CDR1 is MNHNY, CDR2 SVGAGI, per germline (reference sequence). V shed 0 bases, J shed 1 base, and the junction held 5 bases outside the gene matches. The genes are TRBV6-6 and TRBJ2-5; 7 bases match TRBD1. The source of this sequence is a man between 25 and 39 years old in good health and CMV-seronegative. Sequencing was performed on PBMCs. The CDR3 loop reads CASSYSAGGFQETQYF. CDR3 bases: TGTGCCAGCAGTTACTCGGCAGGGGGATTCCAAGAGACCCAGTACTTC.